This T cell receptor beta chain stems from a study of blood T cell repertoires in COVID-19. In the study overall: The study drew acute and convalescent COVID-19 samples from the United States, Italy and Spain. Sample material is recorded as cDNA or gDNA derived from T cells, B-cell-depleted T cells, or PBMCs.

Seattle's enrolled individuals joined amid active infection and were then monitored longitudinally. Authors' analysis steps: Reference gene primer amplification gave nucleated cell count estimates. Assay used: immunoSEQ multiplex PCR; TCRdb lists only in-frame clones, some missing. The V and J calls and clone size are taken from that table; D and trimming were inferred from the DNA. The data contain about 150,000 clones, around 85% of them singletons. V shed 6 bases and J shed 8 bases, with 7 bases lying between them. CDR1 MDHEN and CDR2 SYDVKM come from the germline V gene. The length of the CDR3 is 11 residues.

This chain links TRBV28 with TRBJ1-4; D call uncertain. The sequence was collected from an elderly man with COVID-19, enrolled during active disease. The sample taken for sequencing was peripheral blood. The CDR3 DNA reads TGTGCCAGCAGCGAGCAAGAAAAACTGTTTTTT. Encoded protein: CASSEQEKLFF. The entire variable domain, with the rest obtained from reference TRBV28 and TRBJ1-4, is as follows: DVKVTQSSRYLVKRTGEKVFLECVQDMDHENMFWYRQDPGLGLRLIYFSYDVKMKEKGDIPEGYSVSREKKERFSLILESASTNQTSMYLCASSEQEKLFFGSGTQLSVL.